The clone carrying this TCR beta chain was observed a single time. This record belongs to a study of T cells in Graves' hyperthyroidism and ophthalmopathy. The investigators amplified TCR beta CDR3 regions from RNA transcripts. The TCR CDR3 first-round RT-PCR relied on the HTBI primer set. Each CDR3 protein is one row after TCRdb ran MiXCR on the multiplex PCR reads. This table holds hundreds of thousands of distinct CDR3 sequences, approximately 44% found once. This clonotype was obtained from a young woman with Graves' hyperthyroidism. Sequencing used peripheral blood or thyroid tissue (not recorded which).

The CDR3 region has the DNA TGTGCCAGCAGCCCTAGTTCTGCCTACGAGCAGTACTTC. The encoded protein is CASSPSSAYEQYF. The rearrangement joins TRBV7-9 to TRBJ2-7; D not certain. The CDR3 runs 13 residues. Germline lookup yields CDR1 SEHNR and CDR2 FQNEAQ (reference sequence). Trimming took off 5 bases at V and 2 bases at J, with 10 bases between the two ends.